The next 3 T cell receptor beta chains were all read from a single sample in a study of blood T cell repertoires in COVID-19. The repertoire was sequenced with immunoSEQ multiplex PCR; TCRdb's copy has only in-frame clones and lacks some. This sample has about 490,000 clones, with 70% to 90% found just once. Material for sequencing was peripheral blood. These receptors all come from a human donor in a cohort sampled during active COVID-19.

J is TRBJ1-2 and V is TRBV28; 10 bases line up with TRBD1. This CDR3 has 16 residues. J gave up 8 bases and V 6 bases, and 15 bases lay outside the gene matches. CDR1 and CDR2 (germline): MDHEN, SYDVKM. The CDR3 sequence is CASSSARTGGVGGYTF. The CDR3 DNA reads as TGTGCCAGCAGCTCTGCTCGGACAGGGGGGGTGGGAGGCTACACCTTC.

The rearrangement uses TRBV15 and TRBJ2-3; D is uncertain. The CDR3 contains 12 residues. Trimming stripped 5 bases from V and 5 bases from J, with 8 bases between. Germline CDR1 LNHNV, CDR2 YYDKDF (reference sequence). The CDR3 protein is CATSPRLDTQYF. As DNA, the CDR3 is TGTGCCACCAGCCCGAGATTAGATACGCAGTATTTT.

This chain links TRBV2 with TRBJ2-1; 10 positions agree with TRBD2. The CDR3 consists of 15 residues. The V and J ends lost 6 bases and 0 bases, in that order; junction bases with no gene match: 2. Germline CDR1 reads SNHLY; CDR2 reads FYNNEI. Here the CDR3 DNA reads TGTGCCAGCAGGGCTAGCGGGGGCTCCTACAATGAGCAGTTCTTC. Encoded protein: CASRASGGSYNEQFF.